This is a list of T cell receptor beta chains from one sample in a study of control samples from healthy donors and cancer patients. Clones were sequenced by immunoSEQ multiplex PCR, and TCRdb holds only the in-frame ones, with some missing. Of some 120,000 clones listed, roughly 90% were seen once; the top ten hold roughly 2.7%. Specimen: blood. All receptors come from a man aged 18 to 30 in good health. Each CDR3 is given with its conserved first and last residue. A D gene is named only where the DNA matches it firmly.

D gene	V gene	J gene	CDR3 protein
-	TRBV27	TRBJ1-5	CASSRRYSNQPQHF
-	TRBV10-3	TRBJ2-5	CAISESLGVFKETQYF
-	TRBV25-1	TRBJ1-5	CASSETDGTDNQPQHF
-	TRBV6-5	TRBJ1-2	CASTDKSVLKGYTF
TRBD1	TRBV3-1/TRBV3-2	TRBJ1-2	CASSREGALNYGYTF
-	TRBV5-4	TRBJ1-1	CASSLGSGLFLNTEAFF
TRBD2	TRBV9	TRBJ2-3	CASSLWGGETDTQYF
-	TRBV6-5	TRBJ1-1	CASSARGRGTEAFF
TRBD1	TRBV7-6	TRBJ1-4	CASSRGVMGQGATNEKLFF
-	TRBV27	TRBJ2-2	CASRLTRNTGELFF
-	TRBV24-1	TRBJ2-3	CATKGGGTDTQYF
-	TRBV24-1	TRBJ2-1	CATSARVGTTSYNEQFF
-	TRBV11-1	TRBJ2-3	CATKTSGTDTQYF
TRBD1	TRBV28	TRBJ2-7	CASAGTGVSYEQYF
TRBD1	TRBV6-1	TRBJ1-4	CASSEAIGTAEKLFF
-	TRBV29-1	TRBJ2-2	CSVERQANTGELFF
-	TRBV30	TRBJ1-1	CAWRVQDTEAFF
TRBD2	TRBV19	TRBJ2-2	CASSLGTSGRTYTGELFF
TRBD1	TRBV7-2	TRBJ1-2	CASSTYFPDRNYGYTF
-	TRBV7-9	TRBJ1-1	CASSLAAHWTVSGTEAFF
-	TRBV6-5	TRBJ2-2	CASSYSIGRTAQSLFF
-	TRBV4-2	TRBJ2-1	CASSQDAGYREQFF
TRBD1	TRBV6-5	TRBJ2-1	CASSYPGTGRQFF
-	TRBV7-9	TRBJ2-2	CASSPRLASGELFF
TRBD2	TRBV6-7	TRBJ2-5	CASSFESGRGHWETQYF
TRBD1	TRBV7-6	TRBJ2-3	CASSYNRGPEDTQYF
-	TRBV12-3/TRBV12-4	TRBJ1-1	CASSLPPNTEAFF
-	TRBV5-8	TRBJ2-5	CASSFGRGYRETQYF
TRBD1	TRBV27	TRBJ1-4	CASSLRDRGDEKLFF
-	TRBV28	TRBJ1-1	CASSPPSRGAFF
-	TRBV7-7	TRBJ2-1	CASSQGYGDEQFF
-	TRBV5-4	TRBJ2-7	CASSADAGSSYEQYF
-	TRBV2	TRBJ1-5	CASREGGFWEDQPQHF
TRBD2	TRBV3-1/TRBV3-2	TRBJ2-3	CASSLGLAGGTDTQYF
TRBD1	TRBV14	TRBJ1-2	CASSLSGGDGYTF
TRBD2	TRBV4-1	TRBJ2-5	CASSRTSVQETQYF
TRBD1	TRBV11-3	TRBJ2-3	CASSQTSGTGGQAQYF
-	TRBV5-1	TRBJ2-5	CASASEETQYF
-	TRBV28	TRBJ2-7	CASSLVGVRDEQYF
-	TRBV9	TRBJ2-7	CASSVAPGAYEQYF
TRBD1	TRBV7-6	TRBJ2-1	CASSWTGGWDNEQFF
TRBD1	TRBV27	TRBJ1-2	CASSAGTGEIGGYTF